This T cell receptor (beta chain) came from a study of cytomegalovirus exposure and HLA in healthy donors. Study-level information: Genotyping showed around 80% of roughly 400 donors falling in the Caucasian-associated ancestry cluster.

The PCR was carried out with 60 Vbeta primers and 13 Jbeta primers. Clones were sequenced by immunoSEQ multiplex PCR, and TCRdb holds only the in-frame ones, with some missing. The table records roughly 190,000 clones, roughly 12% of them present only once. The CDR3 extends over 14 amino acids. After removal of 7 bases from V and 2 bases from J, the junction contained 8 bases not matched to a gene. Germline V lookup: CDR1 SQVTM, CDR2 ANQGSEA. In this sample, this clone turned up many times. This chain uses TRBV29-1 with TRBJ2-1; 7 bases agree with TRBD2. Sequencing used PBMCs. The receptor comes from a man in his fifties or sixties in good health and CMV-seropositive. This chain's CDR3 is CSAGLAGPYNEQFF. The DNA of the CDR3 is TGCAGCGCAGGTTTAGCGGGTCCCTACAATGAGCAGTTCTTC.